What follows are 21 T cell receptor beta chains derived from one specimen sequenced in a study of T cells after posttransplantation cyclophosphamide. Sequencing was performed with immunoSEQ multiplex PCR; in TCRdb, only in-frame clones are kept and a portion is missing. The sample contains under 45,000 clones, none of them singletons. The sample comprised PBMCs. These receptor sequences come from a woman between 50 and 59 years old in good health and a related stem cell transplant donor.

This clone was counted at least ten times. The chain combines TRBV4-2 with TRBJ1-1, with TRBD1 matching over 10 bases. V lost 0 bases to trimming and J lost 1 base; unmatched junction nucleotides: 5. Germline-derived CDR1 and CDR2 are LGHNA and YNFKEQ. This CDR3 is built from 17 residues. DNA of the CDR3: TGTGCCAGCAGCCAAGACGACAGGGGGCTGGGGAACACTGAAGCTTTCTTT. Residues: CASSQDDRGLGNTEAFF.

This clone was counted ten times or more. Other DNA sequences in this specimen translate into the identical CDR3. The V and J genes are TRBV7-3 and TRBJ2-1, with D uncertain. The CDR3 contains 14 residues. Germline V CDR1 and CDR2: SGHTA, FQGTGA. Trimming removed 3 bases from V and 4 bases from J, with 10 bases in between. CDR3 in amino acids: CASSLGGGYNEQFF. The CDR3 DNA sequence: TGTGCCAGCAGCTTGGGTGGCGGATACAATGAGCAGTTCTTC.

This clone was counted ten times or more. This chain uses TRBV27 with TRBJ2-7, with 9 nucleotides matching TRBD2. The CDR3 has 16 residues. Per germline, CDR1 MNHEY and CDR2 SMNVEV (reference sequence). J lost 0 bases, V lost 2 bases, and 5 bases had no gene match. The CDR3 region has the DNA TGTGCCAGCAGTTTACTTGGAGCGGGGGGCTCCTACGAGCAGTACTTC. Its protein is CASSLLGAGGSYEQYF.

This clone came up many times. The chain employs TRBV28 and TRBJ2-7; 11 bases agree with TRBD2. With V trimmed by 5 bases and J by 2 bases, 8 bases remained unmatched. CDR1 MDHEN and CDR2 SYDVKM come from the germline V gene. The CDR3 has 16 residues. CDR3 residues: CASSIWGTSGTYEQYF. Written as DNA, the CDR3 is TGTGCCAGCAGTATCTGGGGGACTAGCGGCACCTACGAGCAGTACTTC. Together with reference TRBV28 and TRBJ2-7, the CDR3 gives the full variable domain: DVKVTQSSRYLVKRTGEKVFLECVQDMDHENMFWYRQDPGLGLRLIYFSYDVKMKEKGDIPEGYSVSREKKERFSLILESASTNQTSMYLCASSIWGTSGTYEQYFGPGTRLTVT.

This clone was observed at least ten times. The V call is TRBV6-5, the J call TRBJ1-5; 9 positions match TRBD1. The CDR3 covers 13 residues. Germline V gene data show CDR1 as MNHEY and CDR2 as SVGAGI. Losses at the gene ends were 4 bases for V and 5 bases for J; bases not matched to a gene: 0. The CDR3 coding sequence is TGTGCCAGCAGTTGGGACAGGGATCAGCCCCAGCATTTT. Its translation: CASSWDRDQPQHF.

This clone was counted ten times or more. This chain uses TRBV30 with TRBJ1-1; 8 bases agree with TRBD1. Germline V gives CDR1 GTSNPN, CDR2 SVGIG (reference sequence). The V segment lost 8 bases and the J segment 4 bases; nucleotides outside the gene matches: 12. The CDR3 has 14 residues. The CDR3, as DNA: TGTGCCGGCGAACCAGGGGGCGTCGGCACTGAAGCTTTCTTT. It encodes CAGEPGGVGTEAFF.

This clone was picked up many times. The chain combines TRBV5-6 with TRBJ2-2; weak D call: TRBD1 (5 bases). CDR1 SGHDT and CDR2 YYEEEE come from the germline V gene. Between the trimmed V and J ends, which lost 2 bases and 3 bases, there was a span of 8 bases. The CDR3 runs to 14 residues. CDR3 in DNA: TGTGCCAGCAGCTTATCAGGGTACACCGGGGAGCTGTTTTTT. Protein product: CASSLSGYTGELFF. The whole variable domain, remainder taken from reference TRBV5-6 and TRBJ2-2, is DAGVTQSPTHLIKTRGQQVTLRCSPKSGHDTVSWYQQALGQGPQFIFQYYEEEERQRGNFPDRFSGHQFPNYSSELNVNALLLGDSALYLCASSLSGYTGELFFGEGSRLTVL.

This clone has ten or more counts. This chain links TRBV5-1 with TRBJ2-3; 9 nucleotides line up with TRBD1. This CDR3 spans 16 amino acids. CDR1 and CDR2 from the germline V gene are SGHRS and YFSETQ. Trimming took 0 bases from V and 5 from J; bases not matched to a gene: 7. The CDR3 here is CASSLAPGQGRDTQYF. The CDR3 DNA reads TGCGCCAGCAGCTTGGCTCCGGGACAGGGAAGAGATACGCAGTATTTT.

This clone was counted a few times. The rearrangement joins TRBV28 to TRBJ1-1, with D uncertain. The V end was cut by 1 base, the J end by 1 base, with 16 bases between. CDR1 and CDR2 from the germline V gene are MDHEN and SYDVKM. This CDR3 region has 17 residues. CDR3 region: CASSLLLGRKRNTEAFF. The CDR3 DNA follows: TGTGCCAGCAGTTTATTACTGGGCAGGAAGAGGAACACTGAAGCTTTCTTT. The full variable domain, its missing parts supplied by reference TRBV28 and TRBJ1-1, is DVKVTQSSRYLVKRTGEKVFLECVQDMDHENMFWYRQDPGLGLRLIYFSYDVKMKEKGDIPEGYSVSREKKERFSLILESASTNQTSMYLCASSLLLGRKRNTEAFFGQGTRLTVV.

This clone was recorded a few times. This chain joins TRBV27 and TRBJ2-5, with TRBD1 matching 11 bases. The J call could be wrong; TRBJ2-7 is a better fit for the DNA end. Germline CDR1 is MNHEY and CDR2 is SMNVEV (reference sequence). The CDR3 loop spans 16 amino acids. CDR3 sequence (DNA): TGTGCCAGCAGACCGGGACAGGGGGTTGGGGCCTACGAGCAGTACTTC. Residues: CASRPGQGVGAYEQYF.

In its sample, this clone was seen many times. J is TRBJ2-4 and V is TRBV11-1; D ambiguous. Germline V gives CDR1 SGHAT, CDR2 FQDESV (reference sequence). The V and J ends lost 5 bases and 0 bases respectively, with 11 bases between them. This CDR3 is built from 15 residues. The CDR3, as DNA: TGTGCCAGCAGCCCACCAGGTCTAGCCAAAAACATTCAGTACTTC. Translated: CASSPPGLAKNIQYF.

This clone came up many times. The CDR3 region has the DNA TGTGCCAGCAGCTCCCAAGACAGGTTTTCCCCAAACAATGAGCAGTTCTTC. Amino acids: CASSSQDRFSPNNEQFF. The chain is built from TRBV11-3 and TRBJ2-1; D is perhaps TRBD1 (6 bases). With 4 bases removed from V and 5 bases from J, the gap between germline ends came to 21 bases. Germline values: CDR1 SGHNT, CDR2 YENEEA. CDR3 length: 17 residues. Filled out from reference TRBV11-3 and TRBJ2-1, the complete variable domain reads EAGVVQSPRYKIIEKKQPVAFWCNPISGHNTLYWYLQNLGQGPELLIRYENEEAVDDSQLPKDRFSAERLKGVDSTLKIQPAELGDSAVYLCASSSQDRFSPNNEQFFGPGTRLTVL.

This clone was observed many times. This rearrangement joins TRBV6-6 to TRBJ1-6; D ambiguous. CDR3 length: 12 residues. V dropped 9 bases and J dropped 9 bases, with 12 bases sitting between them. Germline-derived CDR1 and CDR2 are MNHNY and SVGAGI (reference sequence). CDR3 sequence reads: CASLGVGSPLHF. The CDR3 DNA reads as TGTGCCAGTTTGGGAGTAGGTTCACCCCTCCACTTT.

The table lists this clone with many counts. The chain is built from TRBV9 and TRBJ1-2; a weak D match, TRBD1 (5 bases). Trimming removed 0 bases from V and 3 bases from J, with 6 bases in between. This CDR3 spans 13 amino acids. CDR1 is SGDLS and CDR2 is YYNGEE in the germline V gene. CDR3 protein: CASSVGRDYGYTF. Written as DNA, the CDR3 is TGTGCCAGCAGCGTAGGCAGGGACTATGGCTACACCTTC. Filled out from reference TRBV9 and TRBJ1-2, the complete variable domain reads DSGVTQTPKHLITATGQRVTLRCSPRSGDLSVYWYQQSLDQGLQFLIQYYNGEERAKGNILERFSAQQFPDLHSELNLSSLELGDSALYFCASSVGRDYGYTFGSGTRLTVV.

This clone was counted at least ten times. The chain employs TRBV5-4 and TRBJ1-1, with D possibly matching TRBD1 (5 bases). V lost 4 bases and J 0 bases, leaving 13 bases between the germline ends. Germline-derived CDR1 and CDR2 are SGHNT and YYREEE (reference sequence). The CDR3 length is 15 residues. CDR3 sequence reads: CASSLWGVMNTEAFF. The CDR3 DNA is TGTGCCAGCAGCCTCTGGGGCGTGATGAACACTGAAGCTTTCTTT.

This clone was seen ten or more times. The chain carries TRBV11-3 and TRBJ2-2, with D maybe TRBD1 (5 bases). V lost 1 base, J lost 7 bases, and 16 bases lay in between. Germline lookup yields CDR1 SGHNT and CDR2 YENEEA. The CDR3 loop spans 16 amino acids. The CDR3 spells CASSLGLKTQGGELFF. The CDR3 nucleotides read TGTGCCAGCAGCTTAGGCCTTAAAACTCAGGGCGGGGAGCTGTTTTTT.

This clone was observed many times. CDR3 sequence reads: CASSQDGIVWDSGNTIYF. The CDR3 coding sequence is TGCGCCAGCAGCCAAGATGGAATAGTATGGGACAGCGGAAACACCATATATTTT. The rearrangement uses TRBV4-1 and TRBJ1-3; 7 bases are shared with TRBD1. CDR1 and CDR2 (germline): MGHRA, YSYEKL. CDR3 length equals 18 residues. The ends lost 0 bases at V and 4 bases at J; junction bases unmatched: 12.

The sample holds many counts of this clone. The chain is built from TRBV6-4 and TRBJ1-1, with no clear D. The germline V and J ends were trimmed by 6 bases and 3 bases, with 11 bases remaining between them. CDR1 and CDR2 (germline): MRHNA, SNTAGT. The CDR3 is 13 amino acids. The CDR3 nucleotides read TGTGCCAGCAGAGGGCCGGGAGACACTGAAGCTTTCTTT. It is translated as CASRGPGDTEAFF.

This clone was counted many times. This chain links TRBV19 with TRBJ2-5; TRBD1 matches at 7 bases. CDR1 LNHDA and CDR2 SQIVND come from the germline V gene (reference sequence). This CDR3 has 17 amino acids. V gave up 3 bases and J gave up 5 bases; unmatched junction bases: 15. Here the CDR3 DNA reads TGTGCCAGTAGTATCGGACGGACGGGCGAGGGGGCCGAGACCCAGTACTTC. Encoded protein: CASSIGRTGEGAETQYF.

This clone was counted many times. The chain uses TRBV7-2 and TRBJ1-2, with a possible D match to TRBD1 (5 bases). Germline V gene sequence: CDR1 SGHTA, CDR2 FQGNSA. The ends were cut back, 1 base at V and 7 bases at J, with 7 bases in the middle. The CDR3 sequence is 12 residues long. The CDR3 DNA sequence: TGTGCCAGCAGCTTAGAGGGGTTTGGCTACACCTTC. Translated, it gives CASSLEGFGYTF.

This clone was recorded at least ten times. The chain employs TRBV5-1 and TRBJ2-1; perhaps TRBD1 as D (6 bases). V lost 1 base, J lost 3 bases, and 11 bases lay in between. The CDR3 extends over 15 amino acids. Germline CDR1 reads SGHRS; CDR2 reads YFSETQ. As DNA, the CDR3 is TGCGCCAGCAGCTTGAGGTCAGGGGTCTACAATGAGCAGTTCTTC. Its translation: CASSLRSGVYNEQFF. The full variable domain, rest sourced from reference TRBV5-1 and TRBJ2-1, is KAGVTQTPRYLIKTRGQQVTLSCSPISGHRSVSWYQQTPGQGLQFLFEYFSETQRNKGNFPGRFSGRQFSNSRSEMNVSTLELGDSALYLCASSLRSGVYNEQFFGPGTRLTVL.